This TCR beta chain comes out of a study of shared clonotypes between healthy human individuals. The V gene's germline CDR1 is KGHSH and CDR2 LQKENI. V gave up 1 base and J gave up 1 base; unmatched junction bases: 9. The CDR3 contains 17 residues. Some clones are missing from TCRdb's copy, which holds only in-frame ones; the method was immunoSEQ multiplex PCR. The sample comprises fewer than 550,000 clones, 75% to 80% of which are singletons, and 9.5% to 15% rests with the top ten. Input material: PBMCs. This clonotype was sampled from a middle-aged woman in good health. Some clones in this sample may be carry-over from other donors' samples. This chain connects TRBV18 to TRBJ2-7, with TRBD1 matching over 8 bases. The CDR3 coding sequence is TGTGCCAGCTCACCACTCCAGGTCGGACAGGGATCCTACGAGCAGTACTTC. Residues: CASSPLQVGQGSYEQYF.